This T cell receptor beta chain originates from a study of shared clonotypes between healthy human individuals. Produced via immunoSEQ multiplex PCR; TCRdb's table is partial and in-frame only. The sample lists 550,000 to 700,000 clones, 73% occurring once. The CDR3 covers 16 residues. In germline, CDR1 is SGHDT, CDR2 YYEEEE. Trimming stripped 2 bases from V and 3 bases from J, with 14 bases between. This chain links TRBV5-6 with TRBJ1-4; weak D call: TRBD1 (6 bases). Material: memory CD4+ T cells sorted from blood. Subset defined: CD45RA-negative fraction. This receptor was identified in a woman in her twenties or thirties in good health. CDR3 DNA sequence: TGTGCCAGCAGCTTAGGGCGGGGGCGGTCTAATGAAAAACTGTTTTTT. Amino acids: CASSLGRGRSNEKLFF.